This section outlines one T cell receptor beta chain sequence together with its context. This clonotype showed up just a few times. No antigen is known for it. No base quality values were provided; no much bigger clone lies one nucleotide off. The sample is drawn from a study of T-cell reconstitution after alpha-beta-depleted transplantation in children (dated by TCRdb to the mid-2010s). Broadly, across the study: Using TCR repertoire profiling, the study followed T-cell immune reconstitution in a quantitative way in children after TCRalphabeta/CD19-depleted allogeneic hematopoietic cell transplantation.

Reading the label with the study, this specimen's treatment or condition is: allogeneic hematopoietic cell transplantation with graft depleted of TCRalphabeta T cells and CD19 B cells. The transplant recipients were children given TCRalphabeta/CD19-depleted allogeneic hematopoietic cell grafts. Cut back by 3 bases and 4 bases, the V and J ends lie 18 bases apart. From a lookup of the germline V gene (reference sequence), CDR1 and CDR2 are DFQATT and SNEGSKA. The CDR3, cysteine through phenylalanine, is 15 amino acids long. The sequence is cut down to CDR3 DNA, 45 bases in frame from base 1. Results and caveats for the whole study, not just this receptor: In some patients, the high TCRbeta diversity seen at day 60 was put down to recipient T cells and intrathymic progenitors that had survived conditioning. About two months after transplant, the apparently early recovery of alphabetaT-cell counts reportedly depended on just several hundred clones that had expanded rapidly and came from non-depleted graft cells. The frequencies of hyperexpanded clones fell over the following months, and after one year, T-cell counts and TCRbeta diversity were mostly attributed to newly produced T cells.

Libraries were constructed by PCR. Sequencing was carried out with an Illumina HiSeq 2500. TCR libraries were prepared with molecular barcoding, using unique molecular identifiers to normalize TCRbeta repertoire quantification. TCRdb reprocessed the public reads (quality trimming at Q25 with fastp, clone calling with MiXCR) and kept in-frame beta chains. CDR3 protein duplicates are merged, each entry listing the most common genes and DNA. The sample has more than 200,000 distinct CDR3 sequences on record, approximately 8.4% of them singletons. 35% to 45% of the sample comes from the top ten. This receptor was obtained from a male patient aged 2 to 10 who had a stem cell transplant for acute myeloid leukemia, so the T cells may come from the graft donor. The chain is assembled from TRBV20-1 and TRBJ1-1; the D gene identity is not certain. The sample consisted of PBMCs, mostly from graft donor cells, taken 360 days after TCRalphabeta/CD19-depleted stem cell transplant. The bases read TGCAGTGCTAGTCCGCTCGGCAGGAGACTCACTGAAGCTTTCTTT. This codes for CSASPLGRRLTEAFF.